These 27 T cell receptor beta chains share one sample of origin, sequenced in a study of T cell responses to AZD1222 COVID-19 vaccine. The protocol was immunoSEQ multiplex PCR, while the TCRdb copy is restricted to in-frame clones and leaves out a portion. Of roughly 140,000 clones listed, approximately 89% are singletons. Source: peripheral blood, taken on day 0 of AZD1222 vaccination. These receptors were taken from an adult in good health.

The chain combines TRBV30 with TRBJ2-3, with no clear D. With 7 bases removed from V and 1 base from J, the gap between germline ends came to 12 bases. CDR3 length: 13 residues. Germline CDR1 GTSNPN, CDR2 SVGIG (reference sequence). In DNA form, the CDR3 reads TGTGCCTTAGAAGACTCCCGCACAGATACGCAGTATTTT. It codes for CALEDSRTDTQYF.

This sequence joins TRBV21-1 and TRBJ1-6; the table calls TRBD1, which could not be checked here. TRBV21-1 is a listed pseudogene. The CDR3 has 15 amino acids. The CDR3 DNA reads as TGTGCCAGCAGTAGGGGGAGCTCCTATAATTCACCCCTCCACTTT. Amino acid sequence: CASSRGSSYNSPLHF.

The chain links TRBV6-5 to TRBJ2-1, with 11 positions matching TRBD2. V lost 4 bases and J lost 7; bases outside the gene matches: 6. This CDR3 spans 15 amino acids. CDR1 is MNHEY, CDR2 SVGAGI, per germline. The CDR3 region is CASSLTSGSSNEQFF. Here the CDR3 DNA reads TGTGCCAGCAGTTTAACTAGCGGGAGTTCGAATGAGCAGTTCTTC.

The chain joins TRBV6-6 to TRBJ2-1; D gene ambiguous. V was trimmed by 0 bases and J by 4 bases, leaving 1 base between them. There are 12 residues in the CDR3. Germline V gene data show CDR1 as MNHNY and CDR2 as SVGAGI (reference sequence). The CDR3 loop is CASSYSYNEQFF. The CDR3 region has the DNA TGTGCCAGCAGTTACTCGTACAATGAGCAGTTCTTC.

CDR3 sequence (DNA): TGTGCCAGCTCTTCTCGACAAACCGTTAGTGAGCAGTACTTC. Its translation: CASSSRQTVSEQYF. The chain recombines TRBV18 with TRBJ2-7; unclear D gene. The CDR3 runs to 14 residues. From germline, CDR1 is KGHSH and CDR2 LQKENI. V lost 6 bases to trimming and J lost 7 bases, with 19 bases between them.

The V gene is TRBV23-1, the J gene TRBJ1-6, with D perhaps matching TRBD1 (5 bases). TRBV23-1 is an open reading frame whose function is uncertain. Trimming took off 6 bases at V and 8 bases at J, with 14 bases between the two ends. CDR3 length: 14 residues. CDR3 nucleotides: TGCGCCAGCAGACCGGGACTGGGTCATTCACCCCTCCACTTT. It codes for CASRPGLGHSPLHF.

The chain employs TRBV7-9 and TRBJ1-5, with D possibly TRBD1 on 6 matching bases. This CDR3 contains 15 residues. The germline V and J ends were trimmed by 5 bases and 6 bases, with 17 bases remaining between them. CDR1 and CDR2 from the germline V gene are SEHNR and FQNEAQ (reference sequence). The CDR3 sequence is CASSPSGARGQPQHF. Written as DNA, the CDR3 is TGTGCCAGCAGCCCTTCAGGGGCGCGGGGTCAGCCCCAGCATTTT.

The V gene is TRBV6-2 or TRBV6-3, the J gene TRBJ2-1; D is unclear. The CDR3 is 13 residues long. V lost 4 bases and J 7 bases, leaving 11 bases between the germline ends. Germline values: CDR1 MNHEY, CDR2 SVGEGT. CDR3 amino acids: CASSLYDRNEQFF. CDR3 nucleotide sequence: TGTGCCAGCAGTTTGTACGATAGGAATGAGCAGTTCTTC.

This chain joins TRBV7-9 and TRBJ2-5; D assignment may be TRBD1 or TRBD2 (5 bases each). Germline V gene data show CDR1 as SEHNR and CDR2 as FQNEAQ (reference sequence). This CDR3 spans 14 amino acids. V was shortened by 5 bases and J by 4 bases, with 14 bases between the two germline ends. The CDR3 bases are TGTGCCAGCAGCAAAAGAGGGGCAGGAGAGACCCAGTACTTC. Protein sequence: CASSKRGAGETQYF.

The chain employs TRBV18 and TRBJ1-1, with D unresolved. The CDR3 is 12 residues long. Germline values: CDR1 KGHSH, CDR2 LQKENI. V lost 5 bases and J 0 bases, leaving 4 bases between the germline ends. Here the CDR3 DNA reads TGTGCCAGCTCAACTGTGAACACTGAAGCTTTCTTT. It encodes CASSTVNTEAFF. Together with reference TRBV18 and TRBJ1-1, the CDR3 gives the full variable domain: NAGVMQNPRHLVRRRGQEARLRCSPMKGHSHVYWYRQLPEEGLKFMVYLQKENIIDESGMPKERFSAEFPKEGPSILRIQQVVRGDSAAYFCASSTVNTEAFFGQGTRLTVV.

This chain uses TRBV19 with TRBJ1-1; D gene unclear. This CDR3 region has 14 residues. The V and J ends lost 3 bases and 1 base respectively, with 9 bases between them. CDR1 is LNHDA, CDR2 SQIVND, per germline (reference sequence). This CDR3 reads CASSIVAGNTEAFF. In DNA, the CDR3 is TGTGCCAGTAGTATCGTGGCGGGGAACACTGAAGCTTTCTTT.

J is TRBJ2-7 and V is TRBV11-2; 8 bases map to TRBD1. J lost 0 bases, V lost 5 bases, and 15 bases had no gene match. Germline V gene lookup returns CDR1 SGHAT and CDR2 FQNNGV. The CDR3 loop spans 18 amino acids. The DNA for the CDR3 is TGTGCCAGCAGCCTCAGACAGGGGCTCCGTGGTATCTCCTACGAGCAGTACTTC. Amino acid sequence: CASSLRQGLRGISYEQYF. The full variable domain, with the rest looked up from reference TRBV11-2 and TRBJ2-7, is EAGVAQSPRYKIIEKRQSVAFWCNPISGHATLYWYQQILGQGPKLLIQFQNNGVVDDSQLPKDRFSAERLKGVDSTLKIQPAKLEDSAVYLCASSLRQGLRGISYEQYFGPGTRLTVT.

This chain links TRBV7-2 with TRBJ1-5, with a tentative D call TRBD1 (6 bases). CDR3 length equals 15 residues. V was cut by 1 base and J by 6 bases, with 13 bases left in between. The germline gives CDR1 SGHTA, CDR2 FQGNSA. The CDR3 DNA reads as TGTGCCAGCAGCTTAGTTGGGGGGGCGGCTCAGCCCCAGCATTTT. Amino acids: CASSLVGGAAQPQHF.

This chain uses TRBV6-4 with TRBJ1-5, with D possibly TRBD1 on 5 matching bases. Germline V CDR1 and CDR2: MRHNA, SNTAGT. CDR3 length equals 16 residues. V was pared by 4 bases and J by 0 bases, with 13 bases between. In nucleotides, the CDR3 is TGTGCCAGCAGTGGCAAGACAGACTATAGCAATCAGCCCCAGCATTTT. Encoded protein: CASSGKTDYSNQPQHF.

V usage is TRBV19 and J usage is TRBJ1-2; D is unresolved. Trimming shortened V by 6 bases and J by 4 bases, and 15 bases separated the two germline ends. The V gene's germline CDR1 is LNHDA and CDR2 SQIVND (reference sequence). This CDR3 contains 14 residues. The CDR3 DNA follows: TGTGCCAGTAGGGATGACATATCCCGCTATGGCTACACCTTC. Its protein product is CASRDDISRYGYTF.

CDR3 sequence: CASSMGQGNYNEQFF. The CDR3 bases are TGTGCCAGTAGTATGGGCCAGGGGAACTACAATGAGCAGTTCTTC. V gene TRBV19 combines with J gene TRBJ2-1; a weak D match, TRBD1 (6 bases). V was clipped by 3 bases and J by 3 bases, with 12 bases between them. The CDR3 extends over 15 amino acids. From germline, CDR1 is LNHDA and CDR2 SQIVND (reference sequence).

The rearrangement uses TRBV12-5 and TRBJ2-6; the D gene is possibly TRBD1 (5 bases). The V end lost 0 bases, the J end lost 0 bases, and 15 bases lay between the germline ends. CDR3 length: 19 amino acids. CDR1 is LGHNT, CDR2 FRNRAP, per germline. The CDR3 DNA sequence: TGTGCTAGTGGTTTGGTACTCGGGCCTAGGGGCTCTGGGGCCAACGTCCTGACTTTC. Translation: CASGLVLGPRGSGANVLTF. The full variable domain, in which reference TRBV12-5 and TRBJ2-6 provide the parts outside the CDR3, is DARVTQTPRHKVTEMGQEVTMRCQPILGHNTVFWYRQTMMQGLELLAYFRNRAPLDDSGMPKDRFSAEMPDATLATLKIQPSEPRDSAVYFCASGLVLGPRGSGANVLTFGAGSRLTVL.

The table lists this clone with a count of one. J is TRBJ1-5 and V is TRBV27; D is unclear. Per germline, CDR1 MNHEY and CDR2 SMNVEV (reference sequence). With 2 bases removed from V and 3 bases from J, the gap between germline ends came to 8 bases. This CDR3 region has 14 residues. The CDR3 protein is CASSLGRFNQPQHF. Written as DNA, the CDR3 is TGTGCCAGCAGTTTAGGCAGATTCAATCAGCCCCAGCATTTT.

This sequence joins TRBV4-1 and TRBJ2-5; tentatively, D is TRBD1 (5 bases). This CDR3 contains 15 residues. Per the germline V gene, CDR1 is MGHRA and CDR2 is YSYEKL. Between the trimmed V and J ends, which lost 0 bases and 5 bases, there was a span of 13 bases. CDR3 sequence reads: CASSQDTGRGETQYF. The CDR3 DNA follows: TGCGCCAGCAGCCAAGATACAGGCAGAGGCGAGACCCAGTACTTC.

This clone was observed a single time. The chain has TRBV3-1 (or the pseudogene TRBV3-2) and TRBJ1-2; D gene ambiguous. Germline assignment: CDR1 LGHDT and CDR2 YNNKEL (reference sequence). This CDR3 has 16 residues. With 0 bases removed from V and 1 base from J, the gap between germline ends came to 12 bases. Written as DNA, the CDR3 is TGTGCCAGCAGCCAAGAATTCATGGTGGATAACTATGGCTACACCTTC. This translates into CASSQEFMVDNYGYTF.

The chain joins TRBV10-2 to TRBJ2-4; the match to TRBD2 covers 7 bases. This CDR3 has 17 amino acids. V was clipped by 6 bases and J by 8 bases; unmatched bases: 19. The germline V gene encodes CDR1 WSHSY and CDR2 SAAADI. CDR3 sequence reads: CASRDPKSGGRGYIQYF. DNA for the CDR3: TGCGCCAGCAGAGATCCGAAATCCGGCGGGAGAGGGTACATTCAGTACTTC.

V and J are TRBV7-2 and TRBJ1-2; no definite D call. V was cut by 7 bases and J by 0 bases, with 12 bases left in between. There are 14 residues in the CDR3. CDR1 is SGHTA and CDR2 is FQGNSA in the germline V gene. The CDR3 DNA reads as TGTGCCAGCATGCCGGGCCCTACTAACTATGGCTACACCTTC. This translates into CASMPGPTNYGYTF.

The CDR3 DNA reads as TGCAGTGCTAGTTACAGCTTCTATGGCTACACCTTC. This gives the protein CSASYSFYGYTF. The rearrangement joins TRBV20-1 to TRBJ1-2; D uncertain. CDR3 length equals 12 residues. The germline V gene has CDR1 DFQATT and CDR2 SNEGSKA (reference sequence). V was trimmed by 3 bases and J by 4 bases, leaving 9 bases between them.

The rearrangement links TRBV5-1 to TRBJ2-1, with 8 bases lining up with TRBD2. CDR3 length equals 15 residues. Germline V CDR1 and CDR2: SGHRS, YFSETQ. V dropped 2 bases and J dropped 6; count of bases not matched to a gene: 7. The CDR3 region is CASSFGIAGRNEQFF. The CDR3 bases are TGCGCCAGCAGCTTTGGGATAGCGGGACGCAATGAGCAGTTCTTC. The entire variable domain, with the rest obtained from reference TRBV5-1 and TRBJ2-1, is as follows: KAGVTQTPRYLIKTRGQQVTLSCSPISGHRSVSWYQQTPGQGLQFLFEYFSETQRNKGNFPGRFSGRQFSNSRSEMNVSTLELGDSALYLCASSFGIAGRNEQFFGPGTRLTVL.

The V gene is TRBV5-1, the J gene TRBJ2-7; D unresolved. From germline, CDR1 is SGHRS and CDR2 YFSETQ. Trimming shortened V by 0 bases and J by 1 base, and 11 bases separated the two germline ends. The CDR3 runs 15 residues. The CDR3 DNA is TGCGCCAGCAGCTTGGTTCCTGCGAGATCCTACGAGCAGTACTTC. Protein: CASSLVPARSYEQYF.

J is TRBJ1-5 and V is TRBV27; D gene uncertain. CDR3 length: 15 amino acids. Trimming pared 5 bases from V and 4 bases from J, leaving 15 bases between. Germline CDR1 is MNHEY and CDR2 is SMNVEV (reference sequence). CDR3 DNA: TGTGCCAGCAGTCTGTTCGGAGTACGGAATCAGCCCCAGCATTTT. Amino acids: CASSLFGVRNQPQHF.

The chain has TRBV30 and TRBJ1-2; 11 bases are a match to TRBD1. The CDR3 totals 13 residues. Germline-derived CDR1 and CDR2 are GTSNPN and SVGIG (reference sequence). V lost 7 bases and J lost 7; bases outside the gene matches: 8. Here the CDR3 DNA reads TGTGCCTCGAAGGACAGGGGGCAGGTTGGCTACACCTTC. As protein: CASKDRGQVGYTF.